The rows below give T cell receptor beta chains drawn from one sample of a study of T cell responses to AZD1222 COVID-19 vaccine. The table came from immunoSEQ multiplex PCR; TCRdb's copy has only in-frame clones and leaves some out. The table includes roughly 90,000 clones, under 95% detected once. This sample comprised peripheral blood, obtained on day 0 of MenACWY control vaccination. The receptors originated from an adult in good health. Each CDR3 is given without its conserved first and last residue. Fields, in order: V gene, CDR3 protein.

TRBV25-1,AREYNEQF
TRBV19,ASTPSGQGVRNTEAF
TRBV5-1,ASSLTGAGYT
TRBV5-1,ASSLDGQGKAF
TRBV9,ASSGSGPLARQY
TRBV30,AGHGYT
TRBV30,AWSAGPYNEQF
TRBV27,ASSRNRDSYNEQF
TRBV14,ASSSDIGSAYEQY
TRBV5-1,ASSLETVAYEQY
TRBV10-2,ASSESGEATEAF
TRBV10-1,ASSGGAWNSPLH
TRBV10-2,ASGYGLADQETQY
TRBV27,ASSLYPGTNEQF
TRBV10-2,ASSDGFDQH
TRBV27,ASSPKWGMERYT
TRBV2,ASSGAGTGGDEQF
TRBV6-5,ASKGEGTGDTQY
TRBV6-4,ASSFSPGERNQPQH
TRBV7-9,ASSSGTEKTEAF
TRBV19,ASSRRQNYGYT
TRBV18,ASSPPSRVSYNEQF
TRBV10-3,AISAALAAQETQY
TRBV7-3,ASSLRAGEAGYT
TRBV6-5,ASPGQWGTEAF
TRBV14,ASSLGRGLAGGNYNEQF
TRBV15,ATSSGRGETQY
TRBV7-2,ASSLAAGGPTGELF
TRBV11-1,ASSPGLAGASEQF
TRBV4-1,ASSQAGTGELF
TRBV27,AIKRGPSEQF
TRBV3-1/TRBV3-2,ASGELAATDTQY
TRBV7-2,ASSSRLQLAEY
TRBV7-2,ASSSQGTAWYEQY
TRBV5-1,ASSLTGDFYEQY
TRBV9,ASSPKGGTGAYEQY
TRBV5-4,ASSLTANEQF
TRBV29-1,SGTLNNEQF
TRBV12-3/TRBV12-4,ASSPSTVGPY
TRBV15,ATSRDRVVTGHEQY
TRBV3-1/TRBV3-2,ASSQRTVGGYEQY
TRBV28,AAQSWGLAKNIQY
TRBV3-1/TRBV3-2,ASSQDAGDYGYT
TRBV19,ASSWTRNEQF
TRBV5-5,ASTQSAGLIGEKLF
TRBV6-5,ASSLGPRGGELF
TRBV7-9,ASSLRGGIGAF
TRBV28,ASEDSLNEKLF